This T cell receptor beta chain was observed in a study of T-cell reconstitution after alpha-beta-depleted transplantation in children. During its preparation, the TCRbeta library received unique molecular identifiers. TCRdb independently ran MiXCR on the PCR reads; one entry per CDR3 protein. The data hold about 250,000 distinct CDR3 sequences, with roughly 25% observed a single time. Study-wide findings and caveats: Surviving recipient T cells and intrathymic progenitors accounted for some patients' high TCRbeta diversity at day 60. By about two months after transplant, alpha-beta T cells reportedly arose from several hundred graft clones that had expanded.

A note on this clonotype: Antigen specificity is unknown.

Germline trimming cut 6 bases from V and 5 bases from J; bases unmatched to any gene: 5. CDR3 length equals 15 residues. The TCR comes from a female patient between 2 and 10 years old who had a stem cell transplant for congenital amegakaryocytic thrombocytopenia, so the T cells may come from the graft donor. This chain uses TRBV12-3 or TRBV12-4 with TRBJ2-2; 11 positions match TRBD2. The specimen was PBMCs, mostly from graft donor cells, collected 360 days after TCRalphabeta/CD19-depleted stem cell transplant. The DNA for the CDR3 is TGTGCCAGCAGACCCACTAGCGGGGGTACCGGGGAGCTGTTTTTT. Protein sequence: CASRPTSGGTGELFF.